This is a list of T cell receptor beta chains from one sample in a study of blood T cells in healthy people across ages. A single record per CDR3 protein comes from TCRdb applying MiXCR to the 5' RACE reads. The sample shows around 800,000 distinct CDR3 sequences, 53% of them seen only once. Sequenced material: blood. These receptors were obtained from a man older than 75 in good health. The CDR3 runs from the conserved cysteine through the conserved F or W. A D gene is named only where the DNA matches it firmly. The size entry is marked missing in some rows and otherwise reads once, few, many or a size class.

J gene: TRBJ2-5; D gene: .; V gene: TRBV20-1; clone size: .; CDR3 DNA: TGCAGTGTTGGGGTTGGGGACCTACGGCGCAATGAGCAGTACTTC; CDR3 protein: CSVGVGDLRRNEQYF
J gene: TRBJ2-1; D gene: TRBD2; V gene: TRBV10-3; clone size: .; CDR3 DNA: TGTGCCATCAACCAGGGACTAGTCGATGAGCAGTTCTTC; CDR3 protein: CAINQGLVDEQFF
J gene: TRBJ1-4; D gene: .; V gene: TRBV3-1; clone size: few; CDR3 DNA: TGTGCCAGCAGCCTCCGCCGGGGTGGGCCTAATGAAAAACTGTTTTTT; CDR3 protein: CASSLRRGGPNEKLFF
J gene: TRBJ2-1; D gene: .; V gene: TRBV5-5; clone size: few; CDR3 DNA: TGTGCCAGCAGCCCCACCTTTCGTGCTGTTTCATACCACAATGAGCAGTTCTTC; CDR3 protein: CASSPTFRAVSYHNEQFF
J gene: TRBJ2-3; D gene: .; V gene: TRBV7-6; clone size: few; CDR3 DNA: TGTGCCAGCAGCTTATCAACCCGTCATACGCAGTATTTT; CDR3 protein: CASSLSTRHTQYF
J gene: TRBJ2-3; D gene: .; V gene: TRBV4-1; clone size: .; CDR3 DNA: TGCGCCAGCCGGGGTCAAAGCACAGATACGCAGTATTTT; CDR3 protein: CASRGQSTDTQYF
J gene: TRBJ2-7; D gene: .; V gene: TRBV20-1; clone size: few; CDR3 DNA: TGCAGTGCTAGAGATGGTGGGGTAGCGTACGAGCAGTACTTC; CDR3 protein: CSARDGGVAYEQYF
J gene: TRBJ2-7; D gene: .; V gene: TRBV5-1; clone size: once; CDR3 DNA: TGCGCCAGCAGCTCAAACGGGGGACGCTACGAGCAGTACTTC; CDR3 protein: CASSSNGGRYEQYF
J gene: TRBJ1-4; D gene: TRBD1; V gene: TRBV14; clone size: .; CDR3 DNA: TGTGCCAGCAGCCAAGATCGGGCCCAGGGGGGACTGTTTTTT; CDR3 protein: CASSQDRAQGGLFF
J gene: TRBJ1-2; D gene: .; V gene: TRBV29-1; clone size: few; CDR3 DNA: TGCAGCGTACTCAAGGGGACGGTTGGCTACACCTTC; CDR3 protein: CSVLKGTVGYTF
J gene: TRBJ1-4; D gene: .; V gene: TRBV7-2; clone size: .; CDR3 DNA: TGTGCCAGCAGCTTAAAAGTCCGCGCAACTAATGAAAAACTGTTTTTT; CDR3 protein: CASSLKVRATNEKLFF
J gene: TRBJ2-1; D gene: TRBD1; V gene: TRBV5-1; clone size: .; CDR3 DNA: TGCGCCAGCAACTCAGGACAGGCCTCCTACAATGAGCAGTTCTTC; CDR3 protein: CASNSGQASYNEQFF
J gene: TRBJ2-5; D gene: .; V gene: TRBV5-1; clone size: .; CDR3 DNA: TGCGCCGGCAGCCCTGATAGAACCGGTGGAGAGACCCAGTACTTC; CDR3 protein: CAGSPDRTGGETQYF
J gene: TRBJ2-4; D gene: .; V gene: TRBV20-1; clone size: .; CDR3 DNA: TGCAGTGCTGAAATACTCCAGGGGAAAAACATTCAGTACTTC; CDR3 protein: CSAEILQGKNIQYF
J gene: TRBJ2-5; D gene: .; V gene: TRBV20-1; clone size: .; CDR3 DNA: TGCAGTGCTAGAGAGTTCGGGGGTAGCGGTACTCACAATGAGCAGTACTTC; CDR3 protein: CSAREFGGSGTHNEQYF
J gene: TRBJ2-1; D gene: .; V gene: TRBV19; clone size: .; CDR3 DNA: TGTGCCAGTTTAGCGGACTCTCGGAATGAGCAGTTCTTC; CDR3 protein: CASLADSRNEQFF
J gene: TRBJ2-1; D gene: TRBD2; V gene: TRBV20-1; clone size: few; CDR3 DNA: TGCAGTGCCATACTAGCGGCCGTCTACAATGAGCAGTTCTTC; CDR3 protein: CSAILAAVYNEQFF
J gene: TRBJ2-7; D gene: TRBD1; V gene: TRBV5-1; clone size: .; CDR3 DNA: TGCGCCAGCACCACCAGGGGGACAGGGATTTACGAGCAGTACTTC; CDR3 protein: CASTTRGTGIYEQYF
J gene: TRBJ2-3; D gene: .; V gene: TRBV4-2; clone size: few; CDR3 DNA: TGTGCCACTCCGTGGGCCCTCCGATACGCGTATTTT; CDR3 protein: CATPWALRYAYF
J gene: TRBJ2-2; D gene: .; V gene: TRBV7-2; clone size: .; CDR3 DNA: TGTGCCAGCAGCTTAAATCGGGGCACCGGGGAGCTGTTTTTT; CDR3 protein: CASSLNRGTGELFF
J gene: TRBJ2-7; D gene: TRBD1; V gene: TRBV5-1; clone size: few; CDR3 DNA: TGCGCCAGCAGCGATCCGGGACAGGGGACCTACGAGCAGTACTTC; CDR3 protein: CASSDPGQGTYEQYF
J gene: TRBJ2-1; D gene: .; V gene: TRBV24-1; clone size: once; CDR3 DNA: TGTGCCACCAGTGTTCCGGGGGCAAATGAGCAGTTCTTC; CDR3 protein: CATSVPGANEQFF
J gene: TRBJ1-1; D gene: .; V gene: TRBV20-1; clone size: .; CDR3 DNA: TGCAGTGCCCAGACCGACTTGAACGCTGAAGCTTTCTTT; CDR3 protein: CSAQTDLNAEAFF
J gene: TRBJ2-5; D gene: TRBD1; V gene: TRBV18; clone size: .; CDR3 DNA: TGTGCCAGCTCACCCCCGGACAGGATGGAGACCCAGTACTTC; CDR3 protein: CASSPPDRMETQYF
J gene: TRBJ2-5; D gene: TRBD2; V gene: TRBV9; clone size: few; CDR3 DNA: TGTGCCAGTAGCCGGAGCGGGGTGGTTCAAGAGACCCAGTACTTC; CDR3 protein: CASSRSGVVQETQYF
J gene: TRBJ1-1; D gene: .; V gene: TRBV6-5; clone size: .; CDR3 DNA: TGTGCCAGCAGTTACTCGGCAGTTAACACTGAAGCTTTCTTT; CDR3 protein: CASSYSAVNTEAFF
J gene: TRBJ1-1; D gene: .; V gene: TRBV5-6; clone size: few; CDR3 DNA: TGTGCCAGCAGCTTGGCGTCCGGGGCGGCTTTCTTT; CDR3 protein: CASSLASGAAFF